The clone carrying this T cell receptor beta chain was detected ten times or more. Ophthalmopathy in the patients scored at least 3 on Clinical Activity Score and at least 4 on NOSPECS grade, lasting under 3 months. V gave up 4 bases and J gave up 1 base; unmatched junction bases: 8. The CDR3 extends over 16 amino acids. Looked up from germline, CDR1 is SGHRS and CDR2 is YFSETQ. The data are from a study of T cells in Graves' hyperthyroidism and ophthalmopathy. RNA transcripts were the template for amplifying TCR beta CDR3 regions. Initially, a first-round RT-PCR of the TCR CDR3 employed the HTBI primer set. MiXCR, run by TCRdb on the multiplex PCR reads, gives a single entry per CDR3 protein. The table has nearly 250,000 distinct CDR3 sequences, about 15% seen once.

Material for sequencing was blood. The source is a woman in her late teens or twenties with Graves' ophthalmopathy. The V gene is TRBV5-1, the J gene TRBJ1-1; 9 bases align to TRBD1. The CDR3 DNA follows: TGCGCCAGCAGCCCTGGGACAGGGAGGACGAACACTGAAGCTTTCTTT. Amino acids: CASSPGTGRTNTEAFF.